The text below deals with one T cell receptor (beta chain). This sample is drawn from a study of CD8 T cells in Susac syndrome. An amount of RNA that ranged from roughly 0.45 to 1 ug was reverse transcribed with random hexamers. TCRdb ran MiXCR on the immunoSEQ multiplex PCR reads and lists one entry per CDR3 protein. Of 210,000 or so distinct CDR3 sequences in the sample, about 94% are singletons; the top ten hold around 0.14%. From germline, CDR1 is LGHDT and CDR2 YNNKEL (reference sequence). The CDR3 consists of 14 residues. Trimming stripped 4 bases from V and 6 bases from J, with 12 bases between.

The receptor comes from a human donor with multiple sclerosis. Sample: CD8+ T cells from PBMCs. The chain carries TRBV3-1 and TRBJ2-2, with D possibly being TRBD1 (5 bases). Here the CDR3 reads CASSPPGHSGELFF. The DNA of the CDR3 is TGTGCCAGCAGCCCCCCCGGACACTCCGGGGAGCTGTTTTTT.